These 5 T cell receptor beta chains were sequenced from one sample in a study of cytomegalovirus exposure and HLA in healthy donors (dated by TCRdb to between 2016 and 2019). The protocol used for the library was the immunoSEQ multiplex PCR assay. A mixture of 60 forward primers for TCR Vbeta segments and 13 reverse primers for TCR Jbeta segments was used in the multiplex PCR. Entries here come from immuneACCESS through TCRdb and include only in-frame sequences with V and J called. Some clones fail to appear in such tables; in the studies checked, an unresolved V gene covers under half of the shortfall, and the cause of the remainder is unknown. The sample table gives roughly 190,000 clones. The ten largest make up around 6% of the sample. Sequencing was done on a sample of PBMCs. The receptor set was obtained from a man aged 30 to 45 in good health and CMV-seronegative.

The V call is TRBV4-2, the J call TRBJ2-5; the match to TRBD2 covers 12 bases. Per the germline V gene, CDR1 is LGHNA and CDR2 is YNFKEQ. The J segment lost 4 bases and the V segment lost 4 bases, leaving 13 bases of the junction unmatched. This CDR3 contains 18 residues. CDR3 sequence (DNA): TGTGCCAGCAGCCTTTGGGCTAGCGGGGGGGCTTTGGGAGAGACCCAGTACTTC. Protein: CASSLWASGGALGETQYF.

V gene TRBV18 combines with J gene TRBJ2-1; 8 nucleotides agree with TRBD2. Germline V gene sequence: CDR1 KGHSH, CDR2 LQKENI. This CDR3 comprises 15 residues. V was clipped by 6 bases and J by 5 bases; unmatched bases: 9. DNA of the CDR3: TGTGCCAGCTCGCCAGGGCCGGGACTAGACAATGAGCAGTTCTTC. Translating it yields CASSPGPGLDNEQFF. Full variable domain (remainder filled in from reference TRBV18 and TRBJ2-1): NAGVMQNPRHLVRRRGQEARLRCSPMKGHSHVYWYRQLPEEGLKFMVYLQKENIIDESGMPKERFSAEFPKEGPSILRIQQVVRGDSAAYFCASSPGPGLDNEQFFGPGTRLTVL.

The chain has TRBV4-2 and TRBJ2-1; 13 bases align to TRBD2. The CDR3 contains 17 residues. CDR1 is LGHNA and CDR2 is YNFKEQ in the germline V gene. The V gene end was trimmed by 0 bases and the J gene end by 6 bases; junction bases not matched to a gene: 5. The CDR3: CASSQDQRTSGGNEQFF. CDR3 bases: TGTGCCAGCAGCCAAGACCAACGGACTAGCGGGGGCAATGAGCAGTTCTTC.

The J gene is TRBJ2-2, the V gene TRBV5-1; 8 bases map to TRBD1. V dropped 4 bases and J dropped 2; count of bases not matched to a gene: 7. The CDR3 runs 16 residues. Germline V lookup: CDR1 SGHRS, CDR2 YFSETQ. CDR3 sequence reads: CASSPWTGINTGELFF. CDR3 coding DNA: TGCGCCAGCAGCCCATGGACAGGGATCAACACCGGGGAGCTGTTTTTT.

The chain recombines TRBV5-1 with TRBJ2-3, with D perhaps matching TRBD1 (6 bases). Germline CDR1 SGHRS, CDR2 YFSETQ. This CDR3 region has 16 residues. Trimming took off 4 bases at V and 8 bases at J, with 23 bases between the two ends. The CDR3 DNA sequence: TGCGCCAGCAGCGGTAGTGGACAGCCCCACAGTGGTACGCAGTATTTT. Encoded protein: CASSGSGQPHSGTQYF.